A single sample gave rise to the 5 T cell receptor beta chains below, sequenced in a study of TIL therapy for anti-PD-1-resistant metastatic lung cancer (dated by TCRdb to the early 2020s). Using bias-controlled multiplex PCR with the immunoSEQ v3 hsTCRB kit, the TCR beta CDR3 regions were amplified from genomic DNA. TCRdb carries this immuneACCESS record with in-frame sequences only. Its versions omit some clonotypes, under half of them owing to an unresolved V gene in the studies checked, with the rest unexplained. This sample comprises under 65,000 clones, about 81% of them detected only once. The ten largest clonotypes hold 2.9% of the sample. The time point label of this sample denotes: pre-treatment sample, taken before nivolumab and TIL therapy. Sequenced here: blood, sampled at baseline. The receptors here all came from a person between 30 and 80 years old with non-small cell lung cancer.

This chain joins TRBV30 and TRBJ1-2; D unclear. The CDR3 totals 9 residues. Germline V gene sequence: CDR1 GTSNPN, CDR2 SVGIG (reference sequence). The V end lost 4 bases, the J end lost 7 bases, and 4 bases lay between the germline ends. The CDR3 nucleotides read TGTGCCTGGAAAGGTGGCTACACCTTC. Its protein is CAWKGGYTF.

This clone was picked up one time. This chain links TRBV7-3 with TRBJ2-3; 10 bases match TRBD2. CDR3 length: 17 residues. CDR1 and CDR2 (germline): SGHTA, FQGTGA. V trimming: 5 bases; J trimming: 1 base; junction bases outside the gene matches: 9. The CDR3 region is CASSPNIGTSGTDTQYF. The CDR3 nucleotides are TGTGCCAGCAGCCCAAATATCGGGACTAGCGGCACAGATACGCAGTATTTT.

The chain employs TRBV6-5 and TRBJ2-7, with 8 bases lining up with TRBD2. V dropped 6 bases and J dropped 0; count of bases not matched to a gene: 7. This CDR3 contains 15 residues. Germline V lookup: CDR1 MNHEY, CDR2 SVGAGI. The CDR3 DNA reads TGTGCCAGCAGCATAGCGGGGCCTAGCTCCTACGAGCAGTACTTC. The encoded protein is CASSIAGPSSYEQYF.

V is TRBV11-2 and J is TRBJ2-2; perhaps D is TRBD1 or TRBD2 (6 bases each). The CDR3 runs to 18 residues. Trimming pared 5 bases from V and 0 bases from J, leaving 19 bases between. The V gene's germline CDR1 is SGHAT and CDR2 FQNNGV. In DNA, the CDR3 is TGTGCCAGCAGCGCCGCCGATGGGGGGCTGCCGAACACCGGGGAGCTGTTTTTT. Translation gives CASSAADGGLPNTGELFF. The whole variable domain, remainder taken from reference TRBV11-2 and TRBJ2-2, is EAGVAQSPRYKIIEKRQSVAFWCNPISGHATLYWYQQILGQGPKLLIQFQNNGVVDDSQLPKDRFSAERLKGVDSTLKIQPAKLEDSAVYLCASSAADGGLPNTGELFFGEGSRLTVL.

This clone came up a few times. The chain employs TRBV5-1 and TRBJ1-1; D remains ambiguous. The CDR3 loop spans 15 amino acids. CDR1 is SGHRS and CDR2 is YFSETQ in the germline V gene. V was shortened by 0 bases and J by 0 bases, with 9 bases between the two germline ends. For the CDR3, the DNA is TGCGCCAGCAGCTTGGCAGCGTTTATGAACACTGAAGCTTTCTTT. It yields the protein CASSLAAFMNTEAFF.